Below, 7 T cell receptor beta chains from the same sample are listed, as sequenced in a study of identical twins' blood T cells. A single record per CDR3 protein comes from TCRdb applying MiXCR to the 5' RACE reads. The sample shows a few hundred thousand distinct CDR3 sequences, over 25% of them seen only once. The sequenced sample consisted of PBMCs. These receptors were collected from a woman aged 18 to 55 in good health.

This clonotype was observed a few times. The CDR3 sequence is CAGTTGGSQPQHF. In DNA form, the CDR3 reads TGTGCCGGAACGACAGGGGGCTCTCAGCCCCAGCATTTT. The rearrangement links TRBV2 to TRBJ1-5; 10 bases are a match to TRBD1. The CDR3 has 13 amino acids. V shed 11 bases, J shed 6 bases, and the junction held 7 bases outside the gene matches. Germline-derived CDR1 and CDR2 are SNHLY and FYNNEI. Full variable domain (remainder filled in from reference TRBV2 and TRBJ1-5): EPEVTQTPSHQVTQMGQEVILRCVPISNHLYFYWYRQILGQKVEFLVSFYNNEISEKSEIFDDQFSVERPDGSNFTLKIRSTKLEDSAMYFCAGTTGGSQPQHFGDGTRLSIL.

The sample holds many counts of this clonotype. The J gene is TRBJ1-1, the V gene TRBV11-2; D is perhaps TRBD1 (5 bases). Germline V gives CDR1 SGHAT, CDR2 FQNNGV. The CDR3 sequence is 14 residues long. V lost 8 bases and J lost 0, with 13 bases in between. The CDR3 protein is CASRTRAMNTEAFF. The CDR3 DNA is TGTGCCAGCCGCACCAGGGCTATGAACACTGAAGCTTTCTTT.

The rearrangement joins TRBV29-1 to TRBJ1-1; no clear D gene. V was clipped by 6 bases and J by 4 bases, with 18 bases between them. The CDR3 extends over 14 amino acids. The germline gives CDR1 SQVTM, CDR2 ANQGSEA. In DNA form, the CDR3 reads TGCAGCGTCGCCCTAGCGGGAGGAGGCACTGAAGCTTTCTTT. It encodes CSVALAGGGTEAFF.

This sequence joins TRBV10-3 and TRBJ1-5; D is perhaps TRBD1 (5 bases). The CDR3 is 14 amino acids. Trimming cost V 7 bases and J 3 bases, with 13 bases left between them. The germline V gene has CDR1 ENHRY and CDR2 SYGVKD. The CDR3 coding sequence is TGTGCCATCAAAGGGGAACAAACCAATCAGCCCCAGCATTTT. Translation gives CAIKGEQTNQPQHF.

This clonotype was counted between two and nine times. The CDR3 reads CASRGLANTGELFF. Here the CDR3 DNA reads TGTGCCAGTCGCGGACTAGCGAACACCGGGGAGCTGTTTTTT. The chain carries TRBV19 and TRBJ2-2; 7 positions match TRBD2. V was pared by 8 bases and J by 0 bases, with 3 bases of the junction left unmatched. Germline V gene data show CDR1 as LNHDA and CDR2 as SQIVND (reference sequence). The length of the CDR3 is 14 residues.

In nucleotides, the CDR3 is TGTGCCAGTAGTATAAGGAGCGCGGGACAGGGAATTACCGGGGAGCTGTTTTTT. This sequence encodes CASSIRSAGQGITGELFF. The chain couples TRBV19 to TRBJ2-2; 9 nucleotides line up with TRBD1. V dropped 2 bases and J dropped 5; count of bases not matched to a gene: 12. Germline V lookup: CDR1 LNHDA, CDR2 SQIVND (reference sequence). The CDR3 length is 18 residues.

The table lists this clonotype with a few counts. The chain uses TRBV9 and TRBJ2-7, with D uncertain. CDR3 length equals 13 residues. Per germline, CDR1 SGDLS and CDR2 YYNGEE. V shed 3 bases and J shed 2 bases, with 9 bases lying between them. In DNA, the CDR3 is TGTGCCAGCAGCGGACTTTCTACCTACGAGCAGTACTTC. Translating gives CASSGLSTYEQYF.